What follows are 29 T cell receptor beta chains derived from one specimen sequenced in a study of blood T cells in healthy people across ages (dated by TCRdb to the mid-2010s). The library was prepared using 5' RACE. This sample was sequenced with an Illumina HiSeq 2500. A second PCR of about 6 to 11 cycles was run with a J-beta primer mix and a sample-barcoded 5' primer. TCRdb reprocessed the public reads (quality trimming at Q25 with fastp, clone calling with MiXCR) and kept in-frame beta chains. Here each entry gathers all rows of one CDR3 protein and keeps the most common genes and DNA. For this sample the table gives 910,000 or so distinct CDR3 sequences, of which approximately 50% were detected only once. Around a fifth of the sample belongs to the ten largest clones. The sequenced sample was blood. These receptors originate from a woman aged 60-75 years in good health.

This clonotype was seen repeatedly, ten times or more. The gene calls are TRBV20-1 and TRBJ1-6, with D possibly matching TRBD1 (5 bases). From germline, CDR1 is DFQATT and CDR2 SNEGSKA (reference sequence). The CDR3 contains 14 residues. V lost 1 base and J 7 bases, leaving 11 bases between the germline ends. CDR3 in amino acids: CSARAAGRNSPLHF. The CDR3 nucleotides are TGCAGTGCTAGAGCGGCAGGGAGAAATTCACCCCTCCACTTT.

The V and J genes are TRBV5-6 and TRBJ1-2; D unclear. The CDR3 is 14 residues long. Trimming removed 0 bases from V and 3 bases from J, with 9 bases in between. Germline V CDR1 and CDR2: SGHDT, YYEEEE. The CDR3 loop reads CASSLDNRYYGYTF. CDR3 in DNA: TGTGCCAGCAGCTTGGACAACCGATACTATGGCTACACCTTC.

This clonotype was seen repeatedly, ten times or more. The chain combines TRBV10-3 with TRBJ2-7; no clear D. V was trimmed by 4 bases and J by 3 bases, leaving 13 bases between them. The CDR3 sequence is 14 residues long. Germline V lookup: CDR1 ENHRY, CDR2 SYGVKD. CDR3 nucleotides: TGTGCCATCAGTGTTTCGTTGGATAGCTACGAGCAGTACTTC. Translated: CAISVSLDSYEQYF.

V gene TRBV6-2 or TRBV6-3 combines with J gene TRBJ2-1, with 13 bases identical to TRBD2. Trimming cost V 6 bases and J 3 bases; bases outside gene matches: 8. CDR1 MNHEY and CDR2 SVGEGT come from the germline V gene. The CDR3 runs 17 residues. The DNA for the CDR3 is TGTGCCAGCAGACTCGGGACTAGCGGGGCTAACTACAATGAGCAGTTCTTC. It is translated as CASRLGTSGANYNEQFF.

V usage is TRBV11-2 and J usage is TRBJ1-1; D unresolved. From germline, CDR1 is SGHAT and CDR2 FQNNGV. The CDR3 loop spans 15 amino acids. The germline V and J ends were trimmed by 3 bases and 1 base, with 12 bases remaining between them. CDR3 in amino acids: CASSFPIEGNTEAFF. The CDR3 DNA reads TGTGCCAGCAGCTTCCCGATCGAAGGGAACACTGAAGCTTTCTTT.

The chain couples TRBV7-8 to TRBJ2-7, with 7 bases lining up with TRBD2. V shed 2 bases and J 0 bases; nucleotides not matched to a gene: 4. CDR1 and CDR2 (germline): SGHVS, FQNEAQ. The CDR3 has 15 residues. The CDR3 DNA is TGTGCCAGCAGCTTATGGGGGGGAAGCTCCTACGAGCAGTACTTC. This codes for CASSLWGGSSYEQYF.

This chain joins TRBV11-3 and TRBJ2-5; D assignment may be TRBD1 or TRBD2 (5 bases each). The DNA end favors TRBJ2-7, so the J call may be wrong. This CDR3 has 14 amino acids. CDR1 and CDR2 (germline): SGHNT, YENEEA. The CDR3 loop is CASSFGTWGSEQYF. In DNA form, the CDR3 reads TGTGCCAGCAGCTTCGGGACCTGGGGGTCCGAGCAGTACTTC.

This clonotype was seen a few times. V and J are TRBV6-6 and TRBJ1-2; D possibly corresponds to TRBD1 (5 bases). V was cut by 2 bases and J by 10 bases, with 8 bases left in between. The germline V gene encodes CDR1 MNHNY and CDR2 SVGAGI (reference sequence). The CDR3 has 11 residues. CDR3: CASSYGGLYTF. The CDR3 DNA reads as TGTGCCAGCAGTTACGGGGGACTCTACACCTTC.

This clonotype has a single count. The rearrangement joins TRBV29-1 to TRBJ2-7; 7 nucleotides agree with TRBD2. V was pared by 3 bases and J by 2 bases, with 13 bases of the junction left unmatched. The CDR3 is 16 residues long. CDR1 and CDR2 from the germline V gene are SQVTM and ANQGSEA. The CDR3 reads CSVEESVAGQTYEQYF. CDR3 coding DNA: TGCAGCGTTGAGGAATCGGTAGCGGGCCAGACCTACGAGCAGTACTTC.

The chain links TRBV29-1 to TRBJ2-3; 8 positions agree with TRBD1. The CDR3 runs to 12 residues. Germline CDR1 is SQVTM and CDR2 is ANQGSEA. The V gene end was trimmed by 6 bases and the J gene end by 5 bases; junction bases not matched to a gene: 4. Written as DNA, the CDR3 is TGCAGCGTGGACAGGGTGAGAGATACGCAGTATTTT. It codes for CSVDRVRDTQYF.

In DNA form, the CDR3 reads TGCAGCGTTAGCAGTGGGGGGGAGCAGTTCTTC. Translating gives CSVSSGGEQFF. This chain uses TRBV29-1 with TRBJ2-1; D perhaps matches TRBD2 (6 bases). Germline V gives CDR1 SQVTM, CDR2 ANQGSEA. V shed 5 bases and J shed 10 bases, with 12 bases lying between them. This CDR3 contains 11 residues.

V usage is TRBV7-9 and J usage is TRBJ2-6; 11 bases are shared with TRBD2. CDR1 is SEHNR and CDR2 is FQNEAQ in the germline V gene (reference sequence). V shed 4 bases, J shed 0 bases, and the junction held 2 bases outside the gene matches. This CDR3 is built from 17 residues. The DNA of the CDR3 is TGTGCCAGCAGCTCGACTAGCGGGGTCTCTGGGGCCAACGTCCTGACTTTC. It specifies CASSSTSGVSGANVLTF.

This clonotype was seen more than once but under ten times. This chain's CDR3 is CASSFGTGDEAFF. For the CDR3, the DNA is TGTGCCAGCAGTTTTGGGACAGGCGATGAAGCTTTCTTT. The chain has TRBV12-3 or TRBV12-4 and TRBJ1-1; 8 bases align to TRBD1. The CDR3 is 13 amino acids. The V gene end was trimmed by 3 bases and the J gene end by 7 bases; junction bases not matched to a gene: 4.

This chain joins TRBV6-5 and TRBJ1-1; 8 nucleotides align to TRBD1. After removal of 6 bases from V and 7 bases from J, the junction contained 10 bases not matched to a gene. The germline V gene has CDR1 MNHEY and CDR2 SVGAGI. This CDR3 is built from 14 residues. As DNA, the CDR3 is TGTGCCAGCAGGGCTAGGACAGGGCGAAATGAAGCTTTCTTT. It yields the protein CASRARTGRNEAFF.

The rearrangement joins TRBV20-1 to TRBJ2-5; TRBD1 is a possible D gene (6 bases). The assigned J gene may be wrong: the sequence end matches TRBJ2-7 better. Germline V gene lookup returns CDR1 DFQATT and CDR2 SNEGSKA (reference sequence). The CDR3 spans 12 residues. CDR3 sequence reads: CSAGDILAEQYF. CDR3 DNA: TGCAGTGCTGGGGACATACTTGCCGAGCAGTACTTC.

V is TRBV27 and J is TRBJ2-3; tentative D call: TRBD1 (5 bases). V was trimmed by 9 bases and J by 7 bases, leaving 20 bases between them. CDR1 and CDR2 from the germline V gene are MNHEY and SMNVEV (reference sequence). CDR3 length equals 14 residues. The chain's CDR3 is CASSKQLQANTQYF. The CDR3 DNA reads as TGTGCCAGTAGTAAACAGCTACAGGCAAATACGCAGTATTTT.

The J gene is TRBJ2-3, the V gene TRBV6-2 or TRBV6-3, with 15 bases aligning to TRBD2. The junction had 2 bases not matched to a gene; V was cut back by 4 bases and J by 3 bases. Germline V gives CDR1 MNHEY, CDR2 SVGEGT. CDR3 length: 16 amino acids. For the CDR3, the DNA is TGTGCCAGCAGTTTCGGACTAGCGGGAGGGACAGATACGCAGTATTTT. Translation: CASSFGLAGGTDTQYF.

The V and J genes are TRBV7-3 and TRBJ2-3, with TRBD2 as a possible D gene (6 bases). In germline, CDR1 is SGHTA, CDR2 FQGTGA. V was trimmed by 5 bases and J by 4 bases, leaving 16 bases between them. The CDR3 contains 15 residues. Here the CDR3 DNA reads TGTGCCAGCAGCCAGGAGGGAAGGAGCGCAGATACGCAGTATTTT. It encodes CASSQEGRSADTQYF.

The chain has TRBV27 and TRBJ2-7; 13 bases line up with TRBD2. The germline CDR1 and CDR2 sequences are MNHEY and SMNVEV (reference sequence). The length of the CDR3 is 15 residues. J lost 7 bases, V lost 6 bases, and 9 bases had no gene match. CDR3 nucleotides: TGTGCCAGCAGCGATGGGACTAGCGGGAAGAATGAGCAGTACTTC. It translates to CASSDGTSGKNEQYF.

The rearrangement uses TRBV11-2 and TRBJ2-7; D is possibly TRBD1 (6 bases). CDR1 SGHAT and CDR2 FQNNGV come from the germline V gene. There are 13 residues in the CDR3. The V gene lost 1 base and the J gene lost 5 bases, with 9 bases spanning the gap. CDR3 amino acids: CASSLGTVNEQYF. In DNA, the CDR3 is TGTGCCAGCAGCTTAGGGACAGTGAACGAGCAGTACTTC.

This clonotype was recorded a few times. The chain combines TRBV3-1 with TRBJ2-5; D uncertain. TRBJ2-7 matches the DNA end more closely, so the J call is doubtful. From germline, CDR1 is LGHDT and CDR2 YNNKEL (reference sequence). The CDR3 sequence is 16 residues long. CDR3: CASSQERDDGPGEQYF. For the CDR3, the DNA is TGTGCCAGCAGCCAAGAGCGCGATGACGGCCCTGGCGAGCAGTACTTC.

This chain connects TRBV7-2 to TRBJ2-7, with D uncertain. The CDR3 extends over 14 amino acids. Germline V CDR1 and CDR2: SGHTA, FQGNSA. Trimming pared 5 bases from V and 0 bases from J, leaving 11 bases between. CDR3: CASSPRISSYEQYF. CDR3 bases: TGTGCCAGCAGCCCGCGGATAAGCTCCTACGAGCAGTACTTC.

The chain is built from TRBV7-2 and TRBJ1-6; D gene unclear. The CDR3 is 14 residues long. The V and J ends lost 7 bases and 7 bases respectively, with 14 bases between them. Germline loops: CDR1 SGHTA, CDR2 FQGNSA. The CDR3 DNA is TGTGCCAGCACCGTGGGCCCGGTGAATTCACCCCTCCACTTT. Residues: CASTVGPVNSPLHF.

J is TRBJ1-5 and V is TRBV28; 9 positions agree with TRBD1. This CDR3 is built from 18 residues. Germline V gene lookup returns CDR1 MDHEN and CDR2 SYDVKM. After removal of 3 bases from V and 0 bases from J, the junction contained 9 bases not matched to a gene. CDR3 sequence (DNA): TGTGCCAGCAGTTTTTTTAGGACAGGGGTTTATAGCAATCAGCCCCAGCATTTT. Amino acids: CASSFFRTGVYSNQPQHF.

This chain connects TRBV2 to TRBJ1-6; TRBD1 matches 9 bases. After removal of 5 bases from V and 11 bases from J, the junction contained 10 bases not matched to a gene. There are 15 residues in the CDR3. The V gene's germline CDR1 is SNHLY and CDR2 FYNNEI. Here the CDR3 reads CASSYRGRERAPLHF. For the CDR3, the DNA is TGTGCCAGCAGTTACAGGGGGCGCGAAAGGGCACCCCTCCACTTT.

CDR3 residues: CSAPTRSGGDTDTQYF. The CDR3 nucleotides are TGCAGTGCGCCAACTAGAAGCGGGGGGGACACAGATACGCAGTATTTT. This chain connects TRBV20-1 to TRBJ2-3; 10 nucleotides align to TRBD2. Losses at the gene ends were 6 bases for V and 2 bases for J; bases not matched to a gene: 11. The CDR3 extends over 16 amino acids. The germline CDR1 and CDR2 sequences are DFQATT and SNEGSKA (reference sequence).

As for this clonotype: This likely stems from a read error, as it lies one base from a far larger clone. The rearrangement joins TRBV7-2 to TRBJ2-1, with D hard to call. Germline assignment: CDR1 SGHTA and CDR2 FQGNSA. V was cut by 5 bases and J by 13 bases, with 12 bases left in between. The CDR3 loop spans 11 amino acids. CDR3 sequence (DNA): TGTGCCAGCAGCCGACAAGAGACCCAGTTCTTC. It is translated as CASSRQETQFF.

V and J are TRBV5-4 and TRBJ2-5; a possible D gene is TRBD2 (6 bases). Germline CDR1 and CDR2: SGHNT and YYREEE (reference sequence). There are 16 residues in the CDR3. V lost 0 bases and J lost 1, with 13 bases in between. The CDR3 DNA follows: TGTGCCAGCAGCTTGGTCGGGGGAGTGGGCCAAGAGACCCAGTACTTC. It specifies CASSLVGGVGQETQYF.

CDR3 residues: CASRPTWIGGEQYF. CDR3 nucleotides: TGTGCCAGCAGGCCCACGTGGATAGGCGGCGAGCAGTACTTC. This chain uses TRBV11-2 with TRBJ2-5; unclear D gene. The assigned J gene may be wrong: the sequence end matches TRBJ2-7 better. This CDR3 is 14 amino acids long. CDR1 and CDR2 from the germline V gene are SGHAT and FQNNGV.